A selection of T cell receptor beta chains follows, all from one sample in a study of response to subunit inactivated influenza vaccine. TCRdb independently ran MiXCR on the RT-PCR reads; one entry per CDR3 protein. The table includes under 200,000 distinct CDR3 sequences, approximately 10% detected once. Specimen: non-naive T cells sorted from PBMCs, collected roughly 45 days after vaccination. Receptors originate from a man aged 50 to 60 who received an inactivated influenza vaccine. Each CDR3 is given with its conserved first and last residue. D genes are given only for firm matches.

CDR3aa | v_gene | d_gene | len
CASSVGVTPVNGGELFF | TRBV9 | . | 17
CASSQAEGTGELFF | TRBV4-3 | . | 14
CASSQDLITTYNEQFF | TRBV14 | . | 16
CASSDARGYEQYF | TRBV4-1 | . | 13
CASSFAVENEQYF | TRBV7-8 | . | 13
CASSLLQRGIEFF | TRBV28 | TRBD2 | 13
CASSPGGLGENNEQFF | TRBV5-1 | TRBD2 | 16
CASTVEADEQFF | TRBV7-2 | . | 12
CASRPGQMLGEQFF | TRBV5-6 | TRBD1 | 14
CASSRDRNSGNTIYF | TRBV4-1 | TRBD1 | 15
CASTRQGHYEQYF | TRBV25-1 | TRBD1 | 13
CASSLVRETQYF | TRBV7-2 | . | 12
CASPLGPVENAEQYF | TRBV4-2 | . | 15
CASSQGEANTDTQYF | TRBV3-1 | . | 15
CSAGTGLMNTEAFF | TRBV20-1 | . | 14
CASSQTGPGNQPQHF | TRBV6-1 | TRBD1 | 15
CSVWGGNTEAFF | TRBV20-1 | . | 12
CASSQGTGPSTDTQYF | TRBV4-3 | . | 16
CSARLKGGTIEQFF | TRBV20-1 | . | 14
CASSLLQDNEQFF | TRBV5-1 | . | 13
CASSGAGTGNEKLFF | TRBV4-2 | TRBD1 | 15
CASSRTGWNNEQFF | TRBV7-2 | TRBD1 | 14
CASSSSGPTDTQYF | TRBV7-8 | . | 14
CASSLGGYGNEQFF | TRBV7-9 | . | 14
CASSKDRGGSQPQHF | TRBV7-2 | TRBD1 | 15
CSGTTGLTNGYTF | TRBV20-1 | TRBD1 | 13
CASSVVYEQYF | TRBV2 | . | 11
CSARRLTGTGELFF | TRBV20-1 | . | 14
CASSRAGIMNTEAFF | TRBV14 | . | 15
CSVGFTSGTEAFF | TRBV29-1 | . | 13
CASSLQLEDTGELFF | TRBV7-9 | . | 15
CASKINRGGYYNSPLHF | TRBV12-3/TRBV12-4 | TRBD1 | 17
CASSLVVVGETQYF | TRBV7-6 | . | 14
CASSLLGAGQGTNEQFF | TRBV7-2 | TRBD1 | 17
CASSLMHTGELFF | TRBV28 | . | 13
CASRIRPYEQYF | TRBV2 | . | 12
CASSLAGHHGETQYF | TRBV5-6 | . | 15
CASSSTASGSLSEQYF | TRBV6-5 | TRBD2 | 16
CASASRFVSLAYEQYF | TRBV28 | . | 16
CASSSDTSGRARDTQYF | TRBV5-1 | TRBD2 | 17
CASSLYTGPTYEQYF | TRBV28 | . | 15
CASSLADRGLGETQYF | TRBV5-1 | TRBD1 | 16
CASSSGIETQYF | TRBV5-1 | TRBD2 | 12